Here is one T cell receptor beta chain with its context. No cognate antigen has been identified for it. Base quality data are lacking; no much larger clone is found one base away. The data originate from a study of identifying expanded T cells in peripheral blood (dated by TCRdb to between 2017 and 2020). Looking at the study overall: Technical replicates were generated by sequencing separate aliquots of the same genomic DNA pool, with four replicates compared pairwise.

TCRbeta CDR3 regions were profiled by bias-controlled multiplex PCR amplification of genomic DNA with the immunoSEQ Assay. Processing in the source paper ran as follows. To quantify the absolute abundance of each unique TCRbeta CDR3 region, the sequences were collapsed and filtered. Differential abundance was tested with a binomial (Fisher-equivalent) model and with a beta-binomial model adding time-dependent variance fitted from healthy donors. Clones with fewer than 5 combined templates were removed, and differential abundance was called for clones with a Benjamini-Hochberg FDR below 0.01. In the beta-binomial model, variance was expressed as a function of the total template count across the two samples, in the form v = (b*log(k)+a)^2. In TCRdb, the immuneACCESS table is reduced to in-frame sequences with V and J assigned. These tables do not hold every clone; where another copy was compared, an unresolved V gene accounts for under half, and the others remain unexplained. Clone size and V and J calls were adopted from that table, with D and trimming inferred from the DNA. The sample profile shows about 85,000 clones; around 90% of them were found once. Roughly 19% of the sample comes from the top ten.

During the collection period, no infections or other immune events were recorded for the healthy donors. Blood repertoires from healthy donors were used as a training cohort for calibrating time-dependent variance in a beta-binomial model of differential abundance of T-cell clones. The training cohort was composed of around ten healthy donors, 3 female and 7 male. The donors were between roughly 29 and 70 years old, with an average age of approximately 45 years. Whole blood, obtained from a commercial supplier, was collected from each healthy donor at three time points spaced about 2 weeks apart. For immunosequencing, genomic DNA was extracted from whole blood that had not been sorted. Study-wide conclusions, independent of this receptor: Variance in clone template counts between approximately two-week samples significantly increased with total template count across all healthy donors. The authors expected biological variance in healthy repertoires might increase further over much longer intervals such as months to years. The beta-binomial model significantly reduced the number of clones called differentially abundant and the false-positive rate across all healthy-donor time intervals. The binomial model flagged 0.9 to 1.5 differentially abundant clones between technical replicates but approximately 15 over about 2 weeks and approximately 18 over about four weeks.

Sequencing was carried out using blood. The TCR was taken from a person aged 18 to 70 in good health.

The DNA sequence is given as TGTGCCAGCAGTTACTCGGGGCGAAGAAGAGAGGACGGCTACACCTTC. This is translated as CASSYSGRRREDGYTF. The chain is encoded by TRBV6-6 joined to TRBJ1-2, and the D gene may be TRBD1, 5 bases matching. The CDR3, from cysteine to phenylalanine, totals 16 residues. Of the read, only the CDR3 DNA is kept; its 48 bases are in frame from base 1. CDR1 and CDR2 were assigned from the germline V gene (reference sequence) as MNHNY and SVGAGI. V gives up 0 bases and J gives up 8 bases, and the segment between their germline ends measures 19 bases.